These T cell receptor beta chains were read from a single sample in a study of T-cell reconstitution after alpha-beta-depleted transplantation in children. Using its own MiXCR run on the PCR reads, TCRdb lists one record per CDR3 protein. The sample includes roughly 310,000 distinct CDR3 sequences, over 20% seen only once; the top ten take about a tenth. Sequencing used PBMCs, mostly from graft donor cells, obtained 180 days after TCRalphabeta/CD19-depleted stem cell transplant. Receptors originate from a male patient younger than 18 who had a stem cell transplant for acute lymphoblastic leukemia, so the T cells may come from the graft donor. Each CDR3 is given with its conserved first and last residue. Each record gives: V gene, clone size, D gene, J gene, CDR3 protein, CDR3 DNA. D genes are given only for firm matches. The listing skips clone size in some rows; elsewhere it reads once, few, many or a size class.

v_gene: TRBV27
abundance: few
d_gene: .
j_gene: TRBJ2-7
CDR3aa: CASSLRTPSYEQYF
CDR3nt: TGTGCCAGCAGTTTGCGGACGCCCTCCTACGAGCAGTACTTC

v_gene: TRBV4-2
abundance: few
d_gene: .
j_gene: TRBJ2-6
CDR3aa: CASSHTGIGGANVLTF
CDR3nt: TGTGCCAGCAGCCACACCGGGATTGGCGGGGCCAACGTCCTGACTTTC

v_gene: TRBV24-1
abundance: few
d_gene: TRBD1
j_gene: TRBJ2-7
CDR3aa: CATSPGQGYEQYF
CDR3nt: TGTGCCACCAGTCCGGGACAGGGCTACGAGCAGTACTTC

v_gene: TRBV6-5
abundance: few
d_gene: .
j_gene: TRBJ1-2
CDR3aa: CASSTAINYGYTF
CDR3nt: TGTGCCAGCAGTACTGCAATTAACTATGGCTACACCTTC

v_gene: TRBV7-3
abundance: .
d_gene: .
j_gene: TRBJ2-1
CDR3aa: CASSLTKGLGSYNEQFF
CDR3nt: TGTGCCAGCAGCTTAACTAAGGGACTCGGGTCCTACAATGAGCAGTTCTTC

v_gene: TRBV10-1
abundance: .
d_gene: .
j_gene: TRBJ2-1
CDR3aa: CASSESGPRENEQFF
CDR3nt: TGCGCCAGCAGTGAATCAGGGCCAAGGGAGAATGAGCAGTTCTTC

v_gene: TRBV20-1
abundance: .
d_gene: .
j_gene: TRBJ2-5
CDR3aa: CSARQGLLQETQYF
CDR3nt: TGCAGTGCTAGACAAGGACTACTTCAAGAGACCCAGTACTTC

v_gene: TRBV24-1
abundance: few
d_gene: .
j_gene: TRBJ2-7
CDR3aa: CATSAATTKQYF
CDR3nt: TGTGCCACCAGTGCCGCAACCACTAAGCAGTACTTC

v_gene: TRBV5-4
abundance: few
d_gene: .
j_gene: TRBJ2-5
CDR3aa: CASSLENQETQYF
CDR3nt: TGTGCCAGCAGCTTGGAAAACCAAGAGACCCAGTACTTC

v_gene: TRBV5-1
abundance: .
d_gene: .
j_gene: TRBJ2-5
CDR3aa: CASSLGLPQETQYF
CDR3nt: TGCGCCAGCAGCTTGGGACTGCCCCAAGAGACCCAGTACTTC

v_gene: TRBV5-1
abundance: .
d_gene: .
j_gene: TRBJ2-7
CDR3aa: CASSPVGGVEQYF
CDR3nt: TGCGCCAGCAGCCCGGTTGGGGGCGTAGAGCAGTACTTC

v_gene: TRBV7-3
abundance: .
d_gene: .
j_gene: TRBJ2-7
CDR3aa: CARGGRVNYEQYF
CDR3nt: TGTGCCAGGGGGGGCAGGGTAAACTACGAGCAGTACTTC

v_gene: TRBV11-2
abundance: .
d_gene: TRBD2
j_gene: TRBJ2-1
CDR3aa: CASSSGLAGGYNEQFF
CDR3nt: TGTGCCAGCAGCTCTGGATTAGCGGGAGGATACAATGAGCAGTTCTTC

v_gene: TRBV11-2
abundance: .
d_gene: TRBD1
j_gene: TRBJ2-5
CDR3aa: CASSPGTEETQYF
CDR3nt: TGTGCCAGCAGCCCCGGGACAGAAGAGACCCAGTACTTC

v_gene: TRBV20-1
abundance: .
d_gene: .
j_gene: TRBJ2-5
CDR3aa: CSAPGAVLGTQYF
CDR3nt: TGCAGTGCCCCAGGGGCGGTTCTAGGGACCCAGTACTTC

v_gene: TRBV7-3
abundance: .
d_gene: .
j_gene: TRBJ2-2
CDR3aa: CASSPVGGNTGELFF
CDR3nt: TGTGCCAGCAGCCCCGTCGGGGGGAACACCGGGGAGCTGTTTTTT

v_gene: TRBV6-9
abundance: few
d_gene: .
j_gene: TRBJ1-6
CDR3aa: CASSYFRAVSYNSPLHF
CDR3nt: TGTGCCAGCAGTTATTTTAGGGCAGTCTCCTATAATTCACCCCTCCACTTT

v_gene: TRBV7-9
abundance: .
d_gene: .
j_gene: TRBJ2-4
CDR3aa: CASSPGPPVLAKNIQYF
CDR3nt: TGTGCCAGCAGCCCCGGACCCCCTGTTCTAGCCAAAAACATTCAGTACTTC

v_gene: TRBV20-1
abundance: .
d_gene: TRBD2
j_gene: TRBJ2-1
CDR3aa: CSASYTGGHNEQFF
CDR3nt: TGCAGTGCTAGCTATACGGGAGGGCATAATGAGCAGTTCTTC

v_gene: TRBV6-1
abundance: many
d_gene: .
j_gene: TRBJ2-2
CDR3aa: CASRQANTGELFF
CDR3nt: TGTGCCAGCAGGCAGGCGAACACCGGGGAGCTGTTTTTT

v_gene: TRBV11-2
abundance: few
d_gene: TRBD2
j_gene: TRBJ2-1
CDR3aa: CASSLDLLAGDIGAYNEQFF
CDR3nt: TGTGCCAGCAGCTTGGACTTGCTAGCGGGAGACATAGGGGCTTACAATGAGCAGTTCTTC

v_gene: TRBV12-3/TRBV12-4
abundance: .
d_gene: TRBD2
j_gene: TRBJ2-7
CDR3aa: CASSLSGESSYEQYF
CDR3nt: TGTGCCAGCAGCCTGAGCGGGGAGAGCTCCTACGAGCAGTACTTC

v_gene: TRBV21-1
abundance: .
d_gene: .
j_gene: TRBJ2-1
CDR3aa: CASSKVQGLARYNEQFF
CDR3nt: TGTGCCAGCAGCAAAGTACAGGGTTTAGCGAGGTACAATGAGCAGTTCTTC

v_gene: TRBV4-1
abundance: few
d_gene: TRBD1
j_gene: TRBJ2-5
CDR3aa: CASSQPALILGQGALQETQYF
CDR3nt: TGCGCCAGCAGCCAACCAGCCCTTATTTTGGGACAGGGGGCTCTCCAAGAGACCCAGTACTTC

v_gene: TRBV15
abundance: .
d_gene: .
j_gene: TRBJ2-7
CDR3aa: CATSPGLSASYEQYF
CDR3nt: TGTGCCACCAGCCCGGGACTCTCTGCCTCCTACGAGCAGTACTTC

v_gene: TRBV6-1
abundance: few
d_gene: .
j_gene: TRBJ2-2
CDR3aa: CASSEVVNTGELFF
CDR3nt: TGTGCCAGCAGTGAAGTGGTGAACACCGGGGAGCTGTTTTTT

v_gene: TRBV5-1
abundance: .
d_gene: .
j_gene: TRBJ2-5
CDR3aa: CASSLYRGYGTQYF
CDR3nt: TGCGCCAGCAGCTTATATAGGGGGTATGGGACCCAGTACTTC

v_gene: TRBV12-3/TRBV12-4
abundance: .
d_gene: .
j_gene: TRBJ2-4
CDR3aa: CASSLDQDPKNIQYF
CDR3nt: TGTGCCAGCAGTTTAGATCAGGATCCCAAAAACATTCAGTACTTC

v_gene: TRBV27
abundance: few
d_gene: TRBD1
j_gene: TRBJ1-2
CDR3aa: CASSLGMTGTYGYTF
CDR3nt: TGTGCCAGCAGTTTGGGGATGACAGGGACCTATGGCTACACCTTC

v_gene: TRBV27
abundance: .
d_gene: TRBD1
j_gene: TRBJ1-4
CDR3aa: CASSLLTGGLREKLFF
CDR3nt: TGTGCCAGCAGTTTATTGACAGGGGGTTTGCGGGAAAAACTGTTTTTT

v_gene: TRBV12-3/TRBV12-4
abundance: few
d_gene: .
j_gene: TRBJ2-2
CDR3aa: CASSYYSNTGELFF
CDR3nt: TGTGCCAGCAGTTATTATTCGAACACCGGGGAGCTGTTTTTT

v_gene: TRBV20-1
abundance: many
d_gene: .
j_gene: TRBJ2-5
CDR3aa: CSARDYSQVQETQYF
CDR3nt: TGCAGTGCTAGAGATTACAGCCAGGTCCAAGAGACCCAGTACTTC

v_gene: TRBV12-3/TRBV12-4
abundance: .
d_gene: .
j_gene: TRBJ2-7
CDR3aa: CASTSARPHEQYF
CDR3nt: TGTGCCAGCACCTCGGCGCGGCCCCACGAGCAGTACTTC

v_gene: TRBV7-2
abundance: .
d_gene: TRBD2
j_gene: TRBJ2-1
CDR3aa: CASSLGLAGTSYNEQFF
CDR3nt: TGTGCCAGCAGCTTGGGGCTAGCGGGAACCTCCTACAATGAGCAGTTCTTC

v_gene: TRBV28
abundance: many
d_gene: TRBD1
j_gene: TRBJ2-1
CDR3aa: CASSLSGTGANEQFF
CDR3nt: TGTGCCAGCAGTTTGTCAGGGACAGGGGCCAATGAGCAGTTCTTC

v_gene: TRBV18
abundance: few
d_gene: .
j_gene: TRBJ1-2
CDR3aa: CASSPPKRLRNYGYTF
CDR3nt: TGTGCCAGCTCACCACCGAAACGGCTTCGTAACTATGGCTACACCTTC

v_gene: TRBV10-3
abundance: .
d_gene: .
j_gene: TRBJ2-7
CDR3aa: CAISEGGSGYEQYF
CDR3nt: TGTGCCATCAGTGAGGGGGGGAGTGGATACGAGCAGTACTTC

v_gene: TRBV20-1
abundance: .
d_gene: .
j_gene: TRBJ2-1
CDR3aa: CSATGLVQFNEQFF
CDR3nt: TGCAGTGCCACGGGGTTAGTCCAGTTCAATGAGCAGTTCTTC

v_gene: TRBV2
abundance: .
d_gene: TRBD2
j_gene: TRBJ2-5
CDR3aa: CASSYLASGIGKTQYF
CDR3nt: TGTGCCAGCAGTTACTTGGCTAGCGGGATCGGGAAGACCCAGTACTTC

v_gene: TRBV27
abundance: .
d_gene: TRBD1
j_gene: TRBJ2-3
CDR3aa: CASIPTGGNTDTQYF
CDR3nt: TGTGCCAGCATACCCACAGGGGGCAACACAGATACGCAGTATTTT

v_gene: TRBV20-1
abundance: .
d_gene: .
j_gene: TRBJ2-1
CDR3aa: CSATRANEQFF
CDR3nt: TGCAGTGCTACCAGGGCCAATGAGCAGTTCTTC

v_gene: TRBV4-1
abundance: many
d_gene: TRBD2
j_gene: TRBJ2-1
CDR3aa: CASSQEILAGVNEQFF
CDR3nt: TGCGCCAGCAGCCAAGAAATACTAGCGGGGGTAAATGAGCAGTTCTTC

v_gene: TRBV12-5
abundance: few
d_gene: TRBD1
j_gene: TRBJ2-2
CDR3aa: CASGTGQGRAGELFF
CDR3nt: TGTGCTAGTGGTACCGGACAGGGAAGGGCCGGGGAGCTGTTTTTT

v_gene: TRBV20-1
abundance: .
d_gene: .
j_gene: TRBJ2-3
CDR3aa: CSATTGPSTDTQYF
CDR3nt: TGCAGTGCCACCACAGGGCCTAGCACAGATACGCAGTATTTT

v_gene: TRBV18
abundance: .
d_gene: TRBD2
j_gene: TRBJ2-2
CDR3aa: CASSPQRGSGELFF
CDR3nt: TGTGCCAGCTCTCCTCAGCGGGGCTCCGGGGAGCTGTTTTTT

v_gene: TRBV21-1
abundance: .
d_gene: .
j_gene: TRBJ2-7
CDR3aa: CASSKEQDTESYEQYF
CDR3nt: TGTGCCAGCAGCAAAGAGCAGGACACAGAATCCTACGAGCAGTACTTC

v_gene: TRBV6-1
abundance: once
d_gene: .
j_gene: TRBJ2-5
CDR3aa: CASSEKLEIQSQYF
CDR3nt: TGTGCCAGCAGTGAAAAGCTGGAAATCCAATCTCAGTACTTC

v_gene: TRBV6-1
abundance: .
d_gene: .
j_gene: TRBJ2-2
CDR3aa: CASSRTVGERELFF
CDR3nt: TGTGCCAGCAGTAGGACCGTGGGGGAACGGGAGCTGTTTTTT

v_gene: TRBV10-3
abundance: few
d_gene: .
j_gene: TRBJ2-7
CDR3aa: CAAAGSGAEQYF
CDR3nt: TGTGCCGCAGCAGGGAGTGGGGCCGAGCAGTACTTC

v_gene: TRBV20-1
abundance: .
d_gene: TRBD1
j_gene: TRBJ1-3
CDR3aa: CSARDRKRGDRGFGNTIYF
CDR3nt: TGCAGTGCTAGAGATCGTAAAAGAGGGGACAGGGGATTTGGAAACACCATATATTTT

v_gene: TRBV12-3/TRBV12-4
abundance: .
d_gene: TRBD2
j_gene: TRBJ2-3
CDR3aa: CASRPTGPHREGGTDTQYF
CDR3nt: TGTGCCAGCAGACCCACAGGCCCCCATCGGGAGGGAGGCACAGATACGCAGTATTTT

v_gene: TRBV4-1
abundance: many
d_gene: .
j_gene: TRBJ2-7
CDR3aa: CASSQTALAHEQYF
CDR3nt: TGCGCCAGCAGCCAAACCGCACTAGCTCACGAGCAGTACTTC

v_gene: TRBV7-3
abundance: .
d_gene: .
j_gene: TRBJ1-6
CDR3aa: CASSSRGGSYNSPLHF
CDR3nt: TGTGCCAGCAGCTCCCGAGGTGGCAGTTATAATTCACCCCTCCACTTT

v_gene: TRBV3-1
abundance: few
d_gene: .
j_gene: TRBJ2-2
CDR3aa: CASSDTRVAGELFF
CDR3nt: TGTGCCAGCAGTGATACCAGGGTTGCCGGGGAGCTGTTTTTT

v_gene: TRBV12-3/TRBV12-4
abundance: many
d_gene: .
j_gene: TRBJ2-7
CDR3aa: CASTLAYEQYF
CDR3nt: TGTGCCAGCACTCTAGCCTACGAGCAGTACTTC

v_gene: TRBV12-3/TRBV12-4
abundance: many
d_gene: .
j_gene: TRBJ1-5
CDR3aa: CASSLGQGLNQPQHF
CDR3nt: TGTGCCAGCAGTTTAGGGCAGGGCCTCAATCAGCCCCAGCATTTT